This T cell receptor (beta chain) was sequenced during a study of a mutant IDH1 vaccine in newly diagnosed glioma. Study details: Earlier therapy was either radiotherapy, temozolomide, or both, and most got both. Week 35 brought visit V12, which was followed by visit V13 at week 47. Study observations and caveats: Pseudoprogression appears to have had no connection to changes in top peripheral T cell clonotypes.

Time point: week 47, end of study. Each dose of the vaccine consisted of 300 ug of mutant IDH1 20-mer peptide, with topical imiquimod. Donors had new IDH1-mutant astrocytomas of WHO grade 3 or 4 (ATRX-lost). This CDR3 comprises 15 residues. Germline assignment: CDR1 SGHNT and CDR2 YYREEE (reference sequence). V lost 0 bases to trimming and J lost 8 bases, with 17 bases between them. The data were produced by immunoSEQ multiplex PCR, yet TCRdb's version contains in-frame clones alone and is incomplete. The table shows roughly 35,000 clones, with 75% occurring only once. This clone was found a few times. Its antigen is undetermined.

The sequenced sample was PBMCs, obtained from a glioma patient whose treatment included an IDH1 peptide vaccine. The source of this sequence is a man aged 40-49 years with glioma. The rearrangement links TRBV5-4 to TRBJ1-2; tentative D call: TRBD1 (5 bases). The CDR3 loop is CASSLGGGSAVGYTF. The CDR3 nucleotides are TGTGCCAGCAGCTTGGGCGGGGGGAGTGCGGTAGGCTACACCTTC.